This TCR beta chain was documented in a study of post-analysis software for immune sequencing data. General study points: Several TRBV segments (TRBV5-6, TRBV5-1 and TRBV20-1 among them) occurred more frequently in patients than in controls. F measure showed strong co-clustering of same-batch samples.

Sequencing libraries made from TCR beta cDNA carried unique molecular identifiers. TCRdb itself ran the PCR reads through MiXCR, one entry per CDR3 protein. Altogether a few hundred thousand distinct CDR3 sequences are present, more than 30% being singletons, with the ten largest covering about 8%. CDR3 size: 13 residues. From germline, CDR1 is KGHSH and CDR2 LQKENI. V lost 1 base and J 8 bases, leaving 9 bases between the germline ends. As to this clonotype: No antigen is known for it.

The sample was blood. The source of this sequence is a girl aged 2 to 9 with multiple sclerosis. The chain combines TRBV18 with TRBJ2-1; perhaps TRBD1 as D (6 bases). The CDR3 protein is CASSPRGLHEQFF. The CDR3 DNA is TGTGCCAGCTCACCACGGGGGCTCCATGAGCAGTTCTTC. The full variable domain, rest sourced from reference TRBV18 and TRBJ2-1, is NAGVMQNPRHLVRRRGQEARLRCSPMKGHSHVYWYRQLPEEGLKFMVYLQKENIIDESGMPKERFSAEFPKEGPSILRIQQVVRGDSAAYFCASSPRGLHEQFFGPGTRLTVL.